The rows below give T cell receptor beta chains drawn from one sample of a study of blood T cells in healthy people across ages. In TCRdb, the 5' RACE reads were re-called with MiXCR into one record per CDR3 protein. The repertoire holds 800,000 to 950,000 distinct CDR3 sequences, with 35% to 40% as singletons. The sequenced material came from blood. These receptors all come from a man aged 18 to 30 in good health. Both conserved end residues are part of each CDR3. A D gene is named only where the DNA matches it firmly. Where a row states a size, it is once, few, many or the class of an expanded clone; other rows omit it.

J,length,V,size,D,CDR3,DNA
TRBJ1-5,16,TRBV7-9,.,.,CASSFRGGLEVQPQHF,TGTGCCAGCAGCTTTAGGGGGGGCTTGGAGGTTCAGCCCCAGCATTTT
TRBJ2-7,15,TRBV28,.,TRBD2,CASSFSGRMPYEQYF,TGTGCCAGCAGTTTTAGCGGGAGAATGCCCTACGAGCAGTACTTC
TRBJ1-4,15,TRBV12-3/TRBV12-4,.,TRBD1,CASSQGTEAPSELFF,TGTGCCAGCAGCCAAGGGACAGAGGCCCCCAGTGAACTGTTTTTT
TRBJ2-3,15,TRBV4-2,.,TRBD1,CASRARDRGPDTQYF,TGTGCCAGCAGGGCGAGGGACAGGGGACCAGATACGCAGTATTTT
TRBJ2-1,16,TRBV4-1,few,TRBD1,CASSQMDRVTYNEQFF,TGCGCCAGCAGCCAAATGGACAGGGTGACCTACAATGAGCAGTTCTTC
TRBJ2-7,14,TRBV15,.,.,CATSRGGWSYEQYF,TGTGCCACCAGCAGAGGGGGATGGTCCTACGAGCAGTACTTC
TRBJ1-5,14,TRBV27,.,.,CATKSLIGNQPQHF,TGTGCCACAAAGAGCCTAATCGGGAATCAGCCCCAGCATTTT
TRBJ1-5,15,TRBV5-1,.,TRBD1,CASSKGTGDYQPQHF,TGCGCCAGCAGCAAGGGGACAGGGGACTATCAGCCCCAGCATTTT
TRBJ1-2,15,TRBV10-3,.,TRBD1,CAISEGQATNYGYTF,TGTGCCATCAGTGAGGGACAGGCAACTAACTATGGCTACACCTTC
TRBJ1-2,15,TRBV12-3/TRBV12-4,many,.,CASSLTVLANYGYTF,TGTGCCAGCAGCTTGACGGTTCTCGCTAACTATGGCTACACCTTC
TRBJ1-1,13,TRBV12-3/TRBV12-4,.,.,CASSVGQGAEAFF,TGTGCCAGCAGTGTAGGGCAGGGCGCTGAAGCTTTCTTT
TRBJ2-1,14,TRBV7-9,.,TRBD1,CASSEGQGYNEQFF,TGTGCCAGCAGCGAGGGACAGGGTTACAATGAGCAGTTCTTC
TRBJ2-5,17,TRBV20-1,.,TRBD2,CSASSGGASGIGETQYF,TGCAGTGCCTCAAGTGGGGGAGCTAGCGGTATAGGGGAGACCCAGTACTTC
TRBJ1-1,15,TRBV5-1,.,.,CASSAQTDSHTEAFF,TGCGCCAGCAGCGCACAGACAGATAGCCACACTGAAGCTTTCTTT
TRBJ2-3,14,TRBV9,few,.,CASSVDGVGDTQYF,TGTGCCAGCAGCGTAGACGGGGTAGGGGATACGCAGTATTTT
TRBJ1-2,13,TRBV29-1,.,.,CSVANPGTPSYTF,TGCAGCGTGGCGAATCCTGGCACCCCTAGCTACACCTTC
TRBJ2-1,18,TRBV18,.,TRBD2,CASSPGPTSGGFYNEQFF,TGTGCCAGCTCACCAGGCCCCACTAGCGGGGGGTTCTACAATGAGCAGTTCTTC
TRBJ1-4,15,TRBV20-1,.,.,CSASDWRRTNEKLFF,TGCAGTGCTAGTGATTGGCGGAGAACTAATGAAAAACTGTTTTTT
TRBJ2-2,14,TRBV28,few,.,CASSLLSGIGELFF,TGTGCCAGCAGTTTATTATCGGGGATCGGGGAGCTGTTTTTT
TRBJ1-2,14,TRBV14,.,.,CASSYDRGGYGYTF,TGTGCCAGCAGCTACGACCGCGGGGGGTATGGCTACACCTTC
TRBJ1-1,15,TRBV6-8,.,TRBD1,CASRPTGVADTEAFF,TGTGCCAGCAGGCCCACAGGGGTGGCGGACACTGAAGCTTTCTTT
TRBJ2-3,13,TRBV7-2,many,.,CASSLAPADTQYF,TGTGCCAGCAGTTTAGCGCCTGCAGATACGCAGTATTTT
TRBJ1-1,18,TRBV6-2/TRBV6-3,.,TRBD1,CASSSRGTGSYQYTEAFF,TGTGCCAGCAGTTCCCGGGGGACAGGGAGCTATCAGTACACTGAAGCTTTCTTT
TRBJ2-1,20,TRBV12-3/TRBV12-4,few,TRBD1,CASSFPTKGQQPTHPNEQFF,TGTGCCAGCAGTTTCCCAACAAAGGGACAGCAGCCAACCCACCCCAATGAGCAGTTCTTC
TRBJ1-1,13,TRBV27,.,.,CASRLYMNTEAFF,TGTGCCAGCCGCTTGTACATGAACACTGAAGCTTTCTTT
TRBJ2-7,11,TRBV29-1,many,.,CSVRTFYEQYF,TGCAGCGTTCGGACTTTCTACGAGCAGTACTTC
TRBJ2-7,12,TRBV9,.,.,CASSAVNNEQDF,TGTGCCAGCAGCGCCGTCAACAATGAGCAGGACTTC
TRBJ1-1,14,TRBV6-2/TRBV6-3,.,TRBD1,CASSPRDRGAEAFF,TGTGCCAGCAGTCCCCGGGACAGGGGAGCTGAAGCTTTCTTT
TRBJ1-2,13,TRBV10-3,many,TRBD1,CAILRDRGDGYTF,TGTGCCATACTCCGGGACAGGGGGGATGGCTACACCTTC
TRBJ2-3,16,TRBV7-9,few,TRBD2,CASSPTRGVFSDTQYF,TGTGCCAGCAGCCCTACCCGGGGGGTCTTTTCAGATACGCAGTATTTT
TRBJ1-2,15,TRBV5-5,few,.,CASSFARGRTYGYTF,TGTGCCAGCAGCTTCGCGCGGGGACGAACCTATGGCTACACCTTC
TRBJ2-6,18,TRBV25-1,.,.,CASRRDLSSPSGANVLTF,TGTGCCAGCAGGAGGGACCTAAGTTCGCCCTCTGGGGCCAACGTCCTGACTTTC
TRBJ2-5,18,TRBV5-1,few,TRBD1,CASSLERTGGLLQETQYF,TGCGCCAGCAGCTTGGAAAGGACAGGGGGCCTATTGCAAGAGACCCAGTACTTC
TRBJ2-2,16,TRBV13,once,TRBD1,CASSLARGRGTGELFF,TGTGCCAGCAGCTTAGCCAGGGGGCGCGGCACCGGGGAGCTGTTTTTT
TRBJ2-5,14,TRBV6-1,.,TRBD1,CASSGDRAEETQYF,TGTGCCAGCAGTGGGGACAGGGCTGAGGAGACCCAGTACTTC
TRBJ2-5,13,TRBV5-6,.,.,CASSSALTGEQYF,TGTGCCAGCAGCTCTGCCCTCACAGGAGAGCAGTACTTC
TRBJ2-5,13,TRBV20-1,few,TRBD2,CSASPGGKETQYF,TGCAGTGCTAGTCCGGGGGGTAAGGAGACCCAGTACTTC
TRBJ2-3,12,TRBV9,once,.,CASSGQVYTQYF,TGTGCCAGCAGCGGACAGGTATATACGCAGTATTTT
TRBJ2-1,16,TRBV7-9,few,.,CASSSRGGETYNEQFF,TGTGCCAGCAGCTCCCGAGGGGGGGAAACCTACAATGAGCAGTTCTTC
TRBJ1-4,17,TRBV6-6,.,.,CASSYSAGIATNEKLFF,TGTGCCAGCAGTTACTCGGCAGGAATTGCAACTAATGAAAAACTGTTTTTT
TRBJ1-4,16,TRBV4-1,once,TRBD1,CASSPRFGTDNGKLFF,TGCGCCAGCAGCCCTCGCTTCGGGACAGATAATGGAAAACTGTTTTTT